This paragraph covers one TCR beta chain sequence. Its antigen is unknown. The data were taken from a study of CXCR3-negative and CXCR3-positive naive CD8 T cells. Notes on the study in general: Comparably high diversity was seen in both naive subsets, and much lower diversity in memory CD8+ cells. CXCR3-positive naive cells carried more hydrophobic TRB CDR3s than CXCR3-negative naive cells did.

The libraries of TRB cDNA were prepared using 5' RACE with UMI labels. TCRdb re-called the 5' RACE reads and shows each CDR3 protein once, DNA omitted. In all, the sample yields around 140,000 distinct CDR3 sequences. Per the germline V gene, CDR1 is MNHEY and CDR2 is SMNVEV (reference sequence). The CDR3 spans 15 residues. The specimen sequenced was naive CXCR3+ CD8+ T cells from blood. This sample's subset: CD45RO-CCR7+CD27+CD95- naive CD8+ T cells expressing CXCR3 (TNR3+). The TCR comes from a human donor in good health. Some clones in this sample may be carry-over from other donors' samples. The chain combines TRBV27 with TRBJ1-1; TCRdb gives TRBD1 as the D gene, but with no DNA this cannot be confirmed. CDR3 sequence reads: CASRSLPQGRTEAFF.